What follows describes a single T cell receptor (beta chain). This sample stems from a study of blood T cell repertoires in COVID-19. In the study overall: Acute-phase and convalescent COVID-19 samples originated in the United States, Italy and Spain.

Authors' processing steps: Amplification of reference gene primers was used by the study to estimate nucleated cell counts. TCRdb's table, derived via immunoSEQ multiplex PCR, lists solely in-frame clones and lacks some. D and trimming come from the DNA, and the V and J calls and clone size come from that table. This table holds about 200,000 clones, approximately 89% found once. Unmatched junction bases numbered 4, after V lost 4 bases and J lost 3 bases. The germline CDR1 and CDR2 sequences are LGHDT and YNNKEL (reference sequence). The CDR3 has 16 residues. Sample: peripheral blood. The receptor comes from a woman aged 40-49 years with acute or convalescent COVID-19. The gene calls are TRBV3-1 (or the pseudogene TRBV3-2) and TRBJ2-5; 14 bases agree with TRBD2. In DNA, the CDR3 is TGTGCCAGCAGCCCATTGACTAGCGGGGGGGAAGAGACCCAGTACTTC. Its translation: CASSPLTSGGEETQYF.